This TCR beta chain derives from a study of technical replicates of blood from four donors. Trimming removed 0 bases at V and 6 bases at J, with 7 bases between. The CDR3 runs 13 residues. Germline V CDR1 and CDR2: SGHNT, YYREEE (reference sequence). The table came from immunoSEQ multiplex PCR; TCRdb's copy has only in-frame clones and leaves some out. The sample consists of approximately 94,000 clones, approximately 95% of them appearing once. The sequenced sample consisted of T cells isolated from PBMCs. The receptor comes from a human donor in good health. This chain joins TRBV5-4 and TRBJ1-5; D not resolved. The CDR3 protein is CASSLDSSQPQHF. The CDR3 DNA follows: TGTGCCAGCAGCTTGGACAGTTCTCAGCCCCAGCATTTT.